Below are 18 T cell receptor beta chains sequenced from a single sample in a study of cytomegalovirus exposure and HLA in healthy donors (dated by TCRdb to the late 2010s). The library was prepared using the immunoSEQ multiplex PCR assay. For the multiplex PCR, a mixture combining 60 forward primers for TCR Vbeta segments and 13 reverse primers for TCR Jbeta segments was used. TCRdb mirrors the immuneACCESS table, restricted to in-frame sequences. Some clones are absent from its copies; in checked studies, under half trace to an unresolved V gene, and the reason for the others is unknown. This sample gives some 130,000 clones in total; around 86% of them show up just once. The ten largest clones represent about 0.75% of the sample. What was sequenced was PBMCs. All receptors derive from a young man in good health and CMV-seronegative.

This clone occurred once. This chain uses TRBV6-5 with TRBJ1-6; D is unresolved. CDR3 length: 14 amino acids. V was pared by 2 bases and J by 9 bases, with 11 bases between. Per germline, CDR1 MNHEY and CDR2 SVGAGI. CDR3 bases: TGTGCCAGCAGTTACGGAGCCAACGCTTCACCCCTCCACTTT. The encoded protein is CASSYGANASPLHF.

V gene TRBV27 combines with J gene TRBJ2-2; D gene uncertain. Germline V gene data show CDR1 as MNHEY and CDR2 as SMNVEV (reference sequence). Trimming left V 9 bases short and J 2 bases short, with 4 bases between. CDR3 size: 11 residues. This chain's CDR3 is CASTNTGELFF. In nucleotides, the CDR3 is TGTGCCAGTACTAACACCGGGGAGCTGTTTTTT.

This clone was seen more than once but under ten times. The CDR3 DNA reads as TGCGCCAGCAGCTCGGTGGGGAGACGCACAGATACGCAGTATTTT. This gives the protein CASSSVGRRTDTQYF. The V call is TRBV5-1, the J call TRBJ2-3; tentative D call: TRBD2 (5 bases). Germline loops: CDR1 SGHRS, CDR2 YFSETQ. V shed 3 bases and J shed 1 base, with 12 bases lying between them. The CDR3 loop spans 15 amino acids.

The chain combines TRBV7-9 with TRBJ2-2; TRBD2 agrees at 8 bases. Trimming cost V 6 bases and J 1 base; bases outside gene matches: 10. The CDR3 runs 17 residues. Germline V lookup: CDR1 SEHNR, CDR2 FQNEAQ (reference sequence). CDR3 protein: CASRRVGSGENTGELFF. CDR3 coding DNA: TGTGCCAGCAGACGGGTGGGTAGCGGGGAGAACACCGGGGAGCTGTTTTTT.

The genes are TRBV29-1 and TRBJ1-6, with D perhaps TRBD1 (5 bases). This CDR3 is built from 16 residues. Deletions cut 7 bases from V and 7 bases from J, with 23 bases between. CDR1 SQVTM and CDR2 ANQGSEA come from the germline V gene. CDR3 loop: CSARVSGSELNSPLHF. CDR3 coding DNA: TGCAGCGCTAGGGTATCAGGGTCTGAATTGAATTCACCCCTCCACTTT.

J is TRBJ1-4 and V is TRBV7-8; D remains ambiguous. The CDR3 contains 17 residues. V dropped 1 base and J dropped 0 bases, with 12 bases sitting between them. CDR1 is SGHVS, CDR2 FQNEAQ, per germline. The CDR3 DNA follows: TGTGCCAGCAGCTTAGTGTCCGGGTTTGCAACTAATGAAAAACTGTTTTTT. Translating gives CASSLVSGFATNEKLFF.

The rearrangement joins TRBV19 to TRBJ1-1; D uncertain. V lost 0 bases, J lost 4 bases, and 9 bases lay in between. The CDR3 runs 14 residues. From germline, CDR1 is LNHDA and CDR2 SQIVND (reference sequence). The CDR3 DNA sequence: TGTGCCAGTAGTATAGAATCGGGGATCACTGAAGCTTTCTTT. Protein product: CASSIESGITEAFF.

CDR3 sequence reads: CASSQGQAASYEQYF. In nucleotides, the CDR3 is TGTGCCAGCAGCCAAGGGCAGGCTGCCTCCTACGAGCAGTACTTC. This chain joins TRBV4-2 and TRBJ2-7; D remains ambiguous. Germline V gene data show CDR1 as LGHNA and CDR2 as YNFKEQ. Trimming cost V 1 base and J 0 bases, with 10 bases left between them. CDR3 length: 15 residues.

The chain employs TRBV28 and TRBJ2-1; 10 bases align to TRBD2. J gave up 6 bases and V 3 bases, and 8 bases lay outside the gene matches. CDR1 MDHEN and CDR2 SYDVKM come from the germline V gene. The CDR3 covers 16 residues. As DNA, the CDR3 is TGTGCCAGCAGTTTCTCACTTAGCGGGGGGCGCAATGAGCAGTTCTTC. This sequence encodes CASSFSLSGGRNEQFF.

V is TRBV18 and J is TRBJ2-3, with D tentatively TRBD2 (7 bases). This CDR3 is built from 15 residues. Trimming removed 8 bases at V and 0 bases at J, with 15 bases between. Germline lookup yields CDR1 KGHSH and CDR2 LQKENI. Written as DNA, the CDR3 is TGTGCCAGCCGGCGAGGGGGGGCTAGCACAGATACGCAGTATTTT. Protein sequence: CASRRGGASTDTQYF.

V is TRBV27 and J is TRBJ2-5, with TRBD1 matching over 8 bases. The V gene's germline CDR1 is MNHEY and CDR2 SMNVEV (reference sequence). The CDR3 is made up of 14 amino acids. With 4 bases clipped from V and 6 bases from J, the junction kept 7 bases outside the gene matches. The CDR3 sequence: CASSSTGGMKTQYF. CDR3 DNA: TGTGCCAGCAGTTCAACAGGGGGTATGAAGACCCAGTACTTC.

The chain combines TRBV6-1 with TRBJ1-1, with D perhaps matching TRBD1 (5 bases). Trimming took 8 bases from V and 4 from J, leaving 17 bases between them. CDR3 length: 14 amino acids. Germline V lookup: CDR1 MNHNS, CDR2 SASEGT. The CDR3 sequence is CASFLGGRFTEAFF. CDR3 in DNA: TGTGCCAGCTTCCTGGGGGGTCGGTTCACTGAAGCTTTCTTT.

The V call is TRBV7-6, the J call TRBJ2-6; possible D gene TRBD1, 6 bases. Germline loops: CDR1 SGHVS, CDR2 FNYEAQ. The CDR3 covers 17 residues. V was cut by 1 base and J by 2 bases, with 12 bases left in between. The CDR3: CASSLGVDRAGANVLTF. CDR3 nucleotide sequence: TGTGCCAGCAGCTTAGGGGTGGACAGAGCTGGGGCCAACGTCCTGACTTTC. Full variable domain (outside the CDR3, taken from reference TRBV7-6 and TRBJ2-6): GAGVSQSPRYKVTKRGQDVALRCDPISGHVSLYWYRQALGQGPEFLTYFNYEAQQDKSGLPNDRFSAERPEGSISTLTIQRTEQRDSAMYRCASSLGVDRAGANVLTFGAGSRLTVL.

The rearrangement links TRBV4-3 to TRBJ1-6; TRBD1 agrees at 9 bases. J gave up 7 bases and V 5 bases, and 6 bases lay outside the gene matches. The CDR3 covers 15 residues. Looked up from germline, CDR1 is LGHNA and CDR2 is YSLEER. CDR3 region: CASSSGQGRNSPLHF. The CDR3 DNA reads as TGCGCCAGCAGCTCAGGACAGGGGCGGAATTCACCCCTCCACTTT.

The chain is built from TRBV6-4 and TRBJ2-2; the D is unclear. The CDR3 runs 14 residues. Trimming pared 0 bases from V and 8 bases from J, leaving 10 bases between. Germline-derived CDR1 and CDR2 are MRHNA and SNTAGT. Here the CDR3 reads CASSDSTQTGELFF. The CDR3 DNA sequence: TGTGCCAGCAGTGACTCAACTCAAACTGGGGAGCTGTTTTTT.

Comment on this clone: One junction end does not reproduce the germline sequence, and a read error may be involved. The chain has TRBV7-7 and TRBJ2-1, with TRBD2 matching over 10 bases. The CDR3 consists of 14 residues. The germline V gene has CDR1 SSHAT and CDR2 FNYEAQ (reference sequence). CDR3: CASSLAGGRNEQFF. The CDR3 nucleotides read TGTGCTAGCAGTTTAGCGGGGGGAAGGAATGAGCAGTTCTTC.

CDR3 protein: CASSPGAGYYEQYF. In DNA form, the CDR3 reads TGTGCCAGCAGCCCCGGAGCAGGGTACTACGAGCAGTACTTC. This chain uses TRBV4-2 with TRBJ2-7; maybe TRBD1 (5 bases). Trimming stripped 4 bases from V and 3 bases from J, with 13 bases between. Per the germline V gene, CDR1 is LGHNA and CDR2 is YNFKEQ. The CDR3 sequence is 14 residues long.

For this clone: The sample contains more than one DNA sequence encoding this CDR3. V gene TRBV7-2 combines with J gene TRBJ1-5; D is unresolved. Germline values: CDR1 SGHTA, CDR2 FQGNSA. Trimming removed 5 bases at V and 4 bases at J, with 9 bases between. The CDR3 covers 13 residues. In nucleotides, the CDR3 is TGTGCCAGCAGCCGGCCGGGTAATCAGCCCCAGCATTTT. Its protein product is CASSRPGNQPQHF.